The 8 T cell receptor beta chains in this list originate from one sample, sequenced in a study of blood T cells in healthy people across ages. The second PCR ran about 6 to 12 cycles with a sample-barcoded 5' primer and J-beta primers. Using its own MiXCR run on the 5' RACE reads, TCRdb lists one record per CDR3 protein. The repertoire includes hundreds of thousands of distinct CDR3 sequences, 52% of them detected once, and about 13% sits in the top ten. The sequenced sample consisted of blood. Source of these receptors: a woman of 80 years or more in good health.

The chain uses TRBV7-9 and TRBJ2-5; maybe TRBD2 (5 bases). Germline V gene lookup returns CDR1 SEHNR and CDR2 FQNEAQ (reference sequence). The CDR3 consists of 12 residues. The V and J ends lost 5 bases and 9 bases respectively, with 13 bases between them. CDR3 sequence: CASSPPNGAQYF. DNA of the CDR3: TGTGCCAGCAGCCCCCCGAACGGGGCCCAGTACTTC.

The chain links TRBV12-3 or TRBV12-4 to TRBJ2-5; D call uncertain. Trimming stripped 7 bases from V and 4 bases from J, with 16 bases between. The CDR3 is made up of 14 amino acids. CDR3 nucleotides: TGTGCCAGCAACGAAGTAGCCCTCGGAGAGACCCAGTACTTC. Protein: CASNEVALGETQYF.

This clonotype was counted ten times or more. V gene TRBV2 combines with J gene TRBJ1-2, with D possibly TRBD1 on 6 matching bases. Per the germline V gene, CDR1 is SNHLY and CDR2 is FYNNEI. Trimming cost V 8 bases and J 0 bases, with 19 bases left between them. The CDR3 is 16 amino acids. The CDR3 reads CASSQGRQPANYGYTF. The DNA for the CDR3 is TGTGCCAGCTCACAGGGCCGACAGCCAGCTAACTATGGCTACACCTTC. Full variable domain (remainder filled in from reference TRBV2 and TRBJ1-2): EPEVTQTPSHQVTQMGQEVILRCVPISNHLYFYWYRQILGQKVEFLVSFYNNEISEKSEIFDDQFSVERPDGSNFTLKIRSTKLEDSAMYFCASSQGRQPANYGYTFGSGTRLTVV.

The chain combines TRBV19 with TRBJ2-7; no definite D call. Germline CDR1 is LNHDA and CDR2 is SQIVND (reference sequence). Trimming removed 1 base at V and 2 bases at J, with 12 bases between. The CDR3 loop spans 15 amino acids. The CDR3 nucleotides read TGTGCCAGTAGTATAGGGTCGTCTAGAGCCTACGAGCAGTACTTC. Amino acid sequence: CASSIGSSRAYEQYF.

The rearrangement uses TRBV6-5 and TRBJ1-3; D remains unclear. With 3 bases removed from V and 3 bases from J, the gap between germline ends came to 9 bases. The CDR3 loop spans 14 amino acids. Germline assignment: CDR1 MNHEY and CDR2 SVGAGI. CDR3 region: CASSYRGGGNTIYF. Here the CDR3 DNA reads TGTGCCAGCAGTTATCGGGGAGGTGGAAACACCATATATTTT.

This clonotype occurred many times. This chain joins TRBV20-1 and TRBJ2-3; TRBD1 aligns across 9 bases. The germline V gene encodes CDR1 DFQATT and CDR2 SNEGSKA (reference sequence). This CDR3 spans 13 amino acids. The V gene end was trimmed by 4 bases and the J gene end by 4 bases; junction bases not matched to a gene: 3. The CDR3 reads CSAKQGAADTQYF. The CDR3 DNA follows: TGCAGTGCTAAACAGGGGGCTGCAGATACGCAGTATTTT.

The genes are TRBV28 and TRBJ2-5; 13 positions agree with TRBD2. The trim removed 8 bases at V and 1 base at J, leaving 4 bases unmatched. Germline CDR1 reads MDHEN; CDR2 reads SYDVKM. The CDR3 is 15 residues long. CDR3 residues: CASGTSGTVQETQYF. As DNA, the CDR3 is TGTGCCAGCGGGACTAGCGGGACCGTCCAAGAGACCCAGTACTTC.

A remark on this clonotype: With a much larger clone just one base away, this may be a read error. The CDR3 DNA sequence: TGCGCCAGCAGCTTCCCCGGAGCTGGCTCCTACAATGAGCAGTTCTTC. It encodes CASSFPGAGSYNEQFF. The chain couples TRBV5-1 to TRBJ2-1; D is unclear. Germline V gene sequence: CDR1 SGHRS, CDR2 YFSETQ. V was shortened by 2 bases and J by 0 bases, with 12 bases between the two germline ends. The CDR3 is 16 residues long.